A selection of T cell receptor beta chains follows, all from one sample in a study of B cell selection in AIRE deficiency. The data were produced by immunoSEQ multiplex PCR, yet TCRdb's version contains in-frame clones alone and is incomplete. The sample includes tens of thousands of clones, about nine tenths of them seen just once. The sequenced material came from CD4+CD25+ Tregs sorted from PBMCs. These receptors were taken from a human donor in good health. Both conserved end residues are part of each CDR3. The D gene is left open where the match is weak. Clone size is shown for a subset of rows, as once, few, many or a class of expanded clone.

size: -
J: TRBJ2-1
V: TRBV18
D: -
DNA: TGTGCCAGCTCACCTGCCCGGTCTGAGCAGTTCTTC
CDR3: CASSPARSEQFF

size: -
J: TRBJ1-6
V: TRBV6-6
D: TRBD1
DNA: TGTGCCAGCGGGGACAACAGGGGTTATAATTCACCCCTCCACTTT
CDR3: CASGDNRGYNSPLHF

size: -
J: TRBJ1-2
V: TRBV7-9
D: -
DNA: TGTGCCAGCAGCTTATCTTTAGGGGATGGCTACACCTTC
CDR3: CASSLSLGDGYTF

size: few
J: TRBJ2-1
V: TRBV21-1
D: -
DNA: TGTGCCAGCAGCAAAGAGAGCCTAGCGGGAGGGAGCTCCTACAATGAGCAGTTCTTC
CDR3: CASSKESLAGGSSYNEQFF

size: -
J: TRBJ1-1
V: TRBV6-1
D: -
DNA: TGTGCCAGCAGTGAAATTAGCCGGGGAGCTTTCTTT
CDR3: CASSEISRGAFF

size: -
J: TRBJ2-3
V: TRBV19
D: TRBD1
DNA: TGTGCCAGTAGTACCGGACAGGCGAGCACAGATACGCAGTATTTT
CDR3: CASSTGQASTDTQYF

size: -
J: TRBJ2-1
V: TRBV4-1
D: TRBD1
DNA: TGCGCCAGCAGCCAAGGACCGGGACAGAGCTACAATGAGCAGTTCTTC
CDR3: CASSQGPGQSYNEQFF

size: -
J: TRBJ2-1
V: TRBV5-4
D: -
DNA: TGTGCCAGCAGCTTGGGTGGCCCTCTCTCCCACAATGAGCAGTTCTTC
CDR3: CASSLGGPLSHNEQFF

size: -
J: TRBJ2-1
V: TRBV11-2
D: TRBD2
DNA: TGTGCCAGCAGCTTATGGGCTAGCGGGAGTGTGGATGAGCAGTTCTTC
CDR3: CASSLWASGSVDEQFF

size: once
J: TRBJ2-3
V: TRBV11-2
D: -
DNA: TGTGCCAGCAGCCAGGGGGGGTGGGATACGCAGTATTTT
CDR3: CASSQGGWDTQYF

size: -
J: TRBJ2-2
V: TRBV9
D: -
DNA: TGTGCCAGCAGCCTACGGGGATCAACCACCGGGGAGCTGTTTTTT
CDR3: CASSLRGSTTGELFF

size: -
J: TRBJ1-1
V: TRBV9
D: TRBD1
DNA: TGTGCCAGCAGCGTAGAGGGGACAGGGGAAGCTTTCTTT
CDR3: CASSVEGTGEAFF

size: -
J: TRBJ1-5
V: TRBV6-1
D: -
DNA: TGTGCCAGCAGTGAAGTAGGCAGGCCCTATCAGCCCCAGCATTTT
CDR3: CASSEVGRPYQPQHF

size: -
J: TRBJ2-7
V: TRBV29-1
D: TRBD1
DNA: TGCAGCGTCCGGGACAGGGGATACGAGCAGTACTTC
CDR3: CSVRDRGYEQYF

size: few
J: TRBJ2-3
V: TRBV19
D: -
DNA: TGTGCCAGTAGTGACCTCACAGATACGCAGTATTTT
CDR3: CASSDLTDTQYF

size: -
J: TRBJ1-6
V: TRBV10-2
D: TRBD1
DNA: TGCGCCAGCAGGGCCGAGGGACAGGGTCTTTCACCCCTCCACTTT
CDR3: CASRAEGQGLSPLHF

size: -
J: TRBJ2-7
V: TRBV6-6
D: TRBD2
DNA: TGTGCCAGTAGCCGACTAGCGGTATCCTACGAGCAGTACTTC
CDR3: CASSRLAVSYEQYF

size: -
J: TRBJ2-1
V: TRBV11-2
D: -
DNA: TGTGCCAGCAGTCTACCGGGCCCCCTTTACAATGAGCAGTTCTTC
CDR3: CASSLPGPLYNEQFF

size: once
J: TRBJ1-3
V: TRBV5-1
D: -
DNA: TGCGCCAGCAGCTTTCTGGGAGGGTCTGGAAACACCATATATTTT
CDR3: CASSFLGGSGNTIYF

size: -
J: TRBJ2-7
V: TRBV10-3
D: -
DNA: TGTGCCACCCGCCACCCGACAGATTCCTACGAGCAGTACTTC
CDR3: CATRHPTDSYEQYF

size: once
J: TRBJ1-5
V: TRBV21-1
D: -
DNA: TGTGCCAGCAGCACCATCAGGACAGGGAGCAATCAGCCCCAGCATTTT
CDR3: CASSTIRTGSNQPQHF

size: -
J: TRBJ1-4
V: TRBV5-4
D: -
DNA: TGTGCCAGCAGCTCCGCAACTAATGAAAAACTGTTTTTT
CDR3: CASSSATNEKLFF

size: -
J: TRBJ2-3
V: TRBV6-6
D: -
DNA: TGTGCCAGCAGAAACGGCTTAGGCGGGGATACGCAGTATTTT
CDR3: CASRNGLGGDTQYF

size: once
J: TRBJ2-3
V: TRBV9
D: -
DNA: TGTGCCAGCAGCGTAGGTCGGGGAGATACGCAGTATTTT
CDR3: CASSVGRGDTQYF

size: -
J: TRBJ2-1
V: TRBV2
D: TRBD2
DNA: TGTGCCAGCTCTAGCGGGAGAGGCAGTGAGCAGTTCTTC
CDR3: CASSSGRGSEQFF

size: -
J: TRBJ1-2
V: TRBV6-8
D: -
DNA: TGTGCCAGCAGTTCCGGCGATGGCTACACCTTC
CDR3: CASSSGDGYTF

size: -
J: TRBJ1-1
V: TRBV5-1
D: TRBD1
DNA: TGCGCCAGCAGCCTAGGACAGGGATTTTCCACTGAAGCTTTCTTT
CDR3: CASSLGQGFSTEAFF

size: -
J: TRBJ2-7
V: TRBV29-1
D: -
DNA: TGCAGCGTTGGCGGTCTATCCTACGAGCAGTACTTC
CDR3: CSVGGLSYEQYF

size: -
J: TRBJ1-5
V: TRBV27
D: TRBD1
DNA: TGTGCCAGCAGTTGGACAGGGAAGGTCGATCAGCCCCAGCATTTT
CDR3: CASSWTGKVDQPQHF

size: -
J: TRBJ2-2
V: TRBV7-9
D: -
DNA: TGTGCCAGCAGCTCGGGACTCCTCCCAGGGGAGCTGTTTTTT
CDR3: CASSSGLLPGELFF

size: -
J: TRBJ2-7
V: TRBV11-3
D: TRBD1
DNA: TGTGCCAGCAGCCCTCAGGGGGCGCGGGAGCAGTACTTC
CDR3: CASSPQGAREQYF

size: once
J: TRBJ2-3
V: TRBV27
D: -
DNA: TGTGCCAGCAGTTTCGACAGTAGAGATACGCAGTATTTT
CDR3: CASSFDSRDTQYF

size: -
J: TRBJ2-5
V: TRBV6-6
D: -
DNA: TGTGCCAGCAGCACCCAAGAGACCCAGTACTTC
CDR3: CASSTQETQYF

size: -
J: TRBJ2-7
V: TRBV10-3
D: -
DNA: TGTGCCATCAGTGAGTCGGGCAGGGACTACGAGCAGTACTTC
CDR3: CAISESGRDYEQYF

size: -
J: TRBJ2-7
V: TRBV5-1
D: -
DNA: TGCGCCAGCAGCTTGGAGACGGGCAGTCTATCCTACGAGCAGTACTTC
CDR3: CASSLETGSLSYEQYF

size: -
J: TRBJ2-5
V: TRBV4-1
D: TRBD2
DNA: TGCGCCAGCAGCCAACCCGGACTAGCGGGAGAAGAAGAGACCCAGTACTTC
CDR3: CASSQPGLAGEEETQYF

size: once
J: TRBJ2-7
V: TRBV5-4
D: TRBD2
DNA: TGTGCCAGCAGCTTGGACCCCACTAGCGGGGGGGCTTACGAGCAGTACTTC
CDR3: CASSLDPTSGGAYEQYF

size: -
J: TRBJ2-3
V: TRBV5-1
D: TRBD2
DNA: TGCGCCAGCAGCTCCGGGACTAGCGGGGGGGGCACAGATACGCAGTATTTT
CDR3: CASSSGTSGGGTDTQYF

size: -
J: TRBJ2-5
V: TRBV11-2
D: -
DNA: TGTGCCAGCAGCTTAAGGCAGGTCCAAGAGACCCAGTACTTC
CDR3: CASSLRQVQETQYF